One and the same sample provided the 5 T cell receptor beta chains below, sequenced in a study of blood T cells in healthy people across ages. A second roughly 7 to 11 cycle PCR used barcoded and J-beta primers. TCRdb re-analysed the 5' RACE reads in MiXCR, keeping a single row per CDR3 protein. The sample has about 1.4 million distinct CDR3 sequences; approximately 59% are singletons. Sequenced input: blood. Every receptor here comes from a man younger than 35 in good health.

The J gene is TRBJ2-7, the V gene TRBV4-1, with TRBD2 as a possible D gene (6 bases). The V gene lost 2 bases and the J gene lost 4 bases, with 18 bases spanning the gap. Germline CDR1 MGHRA, CDR2 YSYEKL. The CDR3 consists of 16 residues. CDR3 coding DNA: TGCGCCAGCAGCCAAATTCCGGGGGACGGCGGGTACGAGCAGTACTTC. Translated: CASSQIPGDGGYEQYF.

The V gene is TRBV5-1, the J gene TRBJ2-1; TRBD2 matches 11 bases. The V gene's germline CDR1 is SGHRS and CDR2 YFSETQ. The V gene end was trimmed by 4 bases and the J gene end by 0 bases; junction bases not matched to a gene: 9. The CDR3 has 18 amino acids. The CDR3 DNA follows: TGCGCCAGCAGCCTAGGGACTAGCGGTACTTACTCCTACAATGAGCAGTTCTTC. As protein: CASSLGTSGTYSYNEQFF.

The J gene is TRBJ1-4, the V gene TRBV4-1; 7 positions match TRBD1. The germline V gene has CDR1 MGHRA and CDR2 YSYEKL. The CDR3 is made up of 18 amino acids. J gave up 5 bases and V 3 bases, and 15 bases lay outside the gene matches. CDR3 sequence reads: CASSQSPGTATENEKLFF. DNA of the CDR3: TGCGCCAGCAGCCAGAGCCCCGGGACAGCCACAGAAAATGAAAAACTGTTTTTT.

This clonotype was observed a few times. The chain combines TRBV20-1 with TRBJ2-3; 8 bases match TRBD2. CDR1 DFQATT and CDR2 SNEGSKA come from the germline V gene (reference sequence). The CDR3 sequence is 13 residues long. The trim removed 4 bases at V and 3 bases at J, leaving 3 bases unmatched. CDR3 DNA: TGCAGTGCTACGGGAGGGGTTACAGATACGCAGTATTTT. It encodes CSATGGVTDTQYF.

The chain combines TRBV5-4 with TRBJ2-5, with D hard to call. V gave up 6 bases and J gave up 2 bases, with 14 bases separating them. This CDR3 is built from 14 residues. Germline V gene lookup returns CDR1 SGHNT and CDR2 YYREEE (reference sequence). The CDR3, as DNA: TGTGCCAGCACCTCTTTACAGCCACAAGAGACCCAGTACTTC. This codes for CASTSLQPQETQYF. Full variable domain (remainder filled in from reference TRBV5-4 and TRBJ2-5): ETGVTQSPTHLIKTRGQQVTLRCSSQSGHNTVSWYQQALGQGPQFIFQYYREEENGRGNFPPRFSGLQFPNYSSELNVNALELDDSALYLCASTSLQPQETQYFGPGTRLLVL.